Detailed here is one TCR beta chain. The antigen is undetermined. The entry originates in a study of T cell responses to AZD1222 COVID-19 vaccine. General study findings and limits: Baseline serology detected seropositivity in only six AZD1222 recipients. The sample set comprised mostly white British donors with more females, and clonal diversity was possibly underestimated. Unmutated variant regions are reportedly the target of nearly half of TCRs that are spike-specific.

Germline CDR1 reads KGHSH; CDR2 reads LQKENI. CDR3 length: 17 amino acids. J lost 7 bases, V lost 6 bases, and 16 bases had no gene match. Sequenced by immunoSEQ multiplex PCR; TCRdb stores in-frame clones only, minus some. The repertoire holds 180,000 or so clones, with 92% as singletons. The chain employs TRBV18 and TRBJ2-7, with 12 bases identical to TRBD2. Source: peripheral blood, taken 28 days after the second AZD1222 dose. This sequence originates from an adult who received the AZD1222 COVID-19 vaccine. The CDR3 DNA reads TGTGCCAGCTCCGCACTACCACTAGCGGGAGGCCTCTGGGAGCAGTACTTC. Its translation is CASSALPLAGGLWEQYF.